This T cell receptor beta chain was identified during a study of blood T cell repertoires in COVID-19. Whole-study context: COVID-19 samples collected from the United States, Italy and Spain covered acute and convalescent phases.

Only in-frame clones appear in the TCRdb table, and some are missing; sequencing was by immunoSEQ multiplex PCR. Of about 220,000 clones in the sample, just under 85% were seen once. Germline V gene data show CDR1 as SGHRS and CDR2 as YFSETQ. Trimming shortened V by 4 bases and J by 8 bases, and 15 bases separated the two germline ends. The CDR3 is 14 residues long. The study drew participants aged about 18 to 89 years from roughly 25 US areas. This clonotype was sampled from a man aged 35 to 55 who had recovered from COVID-19. Sequenced sample: PBMCs or T cells enriched from blood (not recorded which). The rearrangement links TRBV5-1 to TRBJ1-4; D is perhaps TRBD1 (6 bases). The DNA for the CDR3 is TGCGCCAGCAGCCGGGCGGGGGGCGGCGAAAAACTGTTTTTT. The encoded protein is CASSRAGGGEKLFF.